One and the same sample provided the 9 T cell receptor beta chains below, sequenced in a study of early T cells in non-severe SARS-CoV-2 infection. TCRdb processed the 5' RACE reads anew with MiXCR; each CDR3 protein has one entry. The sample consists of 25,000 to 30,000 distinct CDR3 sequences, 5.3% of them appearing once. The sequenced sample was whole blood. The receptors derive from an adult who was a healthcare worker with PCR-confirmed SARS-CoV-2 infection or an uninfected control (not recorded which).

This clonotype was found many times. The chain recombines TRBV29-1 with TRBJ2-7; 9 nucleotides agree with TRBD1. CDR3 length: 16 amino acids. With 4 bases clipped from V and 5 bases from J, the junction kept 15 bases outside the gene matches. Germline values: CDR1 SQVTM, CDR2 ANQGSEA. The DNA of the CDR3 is TGCAGCGTTGGAAGGGGAACAGGGGGCGGGCTGGACGAGCAGTACTTC. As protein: CSVGRGTGGGLDEQYF.

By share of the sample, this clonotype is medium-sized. CDR3 in amino acids: CSARTGVGYEQYF. The CDR3 region has the DNA TGCAGCGCCCGGACAGGGGTGGGGTACGAGCAGTACTTC. The V gene is TRBV29-1, the J gene TRBJ2-7; the match to TRBD1 covers 9 bases. This CDR3 region has 13 residues. V lost 7 bases and J lost 4; bases outside the gene matches: 8. Germline CDR1 reads SQVTM; CDR2 reads ANQGSEA.

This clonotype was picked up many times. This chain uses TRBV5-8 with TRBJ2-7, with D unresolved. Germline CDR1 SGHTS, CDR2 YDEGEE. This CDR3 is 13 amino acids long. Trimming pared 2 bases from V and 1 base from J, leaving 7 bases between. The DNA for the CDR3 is TGTGCCAGCAGCTTTAGGAGTTCCTACGAGCAGTACTTC. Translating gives CASSFRSSYEQYF.

The CDR3 region is CASSVLNGRGYNEQFF. The CDR3 region has the DNA TGTGCCAGCAGCGTTTTAAACGGGAGAGGGTACAATGAGCAGTTCTTC. V usage is TRBV6-1 and J usage is TRBJ2-1; D may be TRBD2 (6 bases). CDR1 and CDR2 (germline): MNHNS, SASEGT. CDR3 length: 16 amino acids. The germline V and J ends were trimmed by 6 bases and 4 bases, with 19 bases remaining between them.

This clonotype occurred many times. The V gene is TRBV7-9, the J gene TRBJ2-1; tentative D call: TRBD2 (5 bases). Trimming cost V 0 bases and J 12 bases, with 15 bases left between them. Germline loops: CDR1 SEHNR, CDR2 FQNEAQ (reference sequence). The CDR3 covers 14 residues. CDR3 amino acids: CASSLAEAAPWQFF. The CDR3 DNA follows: TGTGCCAGCAGCTTAGCTGAAGCGGCGCCGTGGCAGTTCTTC.

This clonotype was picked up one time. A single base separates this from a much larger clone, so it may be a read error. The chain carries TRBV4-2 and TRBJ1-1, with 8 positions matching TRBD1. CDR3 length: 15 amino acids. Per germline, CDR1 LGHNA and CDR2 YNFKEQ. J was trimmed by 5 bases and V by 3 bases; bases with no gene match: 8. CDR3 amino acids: CASSQTRTGRTEAFF. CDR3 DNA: TGTGCCAGCAGCCAGACCAGGACAGGGCGTACTGAAGCTTTCTTT.

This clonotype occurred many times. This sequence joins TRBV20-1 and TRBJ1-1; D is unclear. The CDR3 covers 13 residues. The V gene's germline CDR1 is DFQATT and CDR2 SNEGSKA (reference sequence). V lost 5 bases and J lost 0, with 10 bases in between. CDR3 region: CSAPASMNTEAFF. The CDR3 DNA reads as TGCAGTGCTCCTGCAAGCATGAACACTGAAGCTTTCTTT.

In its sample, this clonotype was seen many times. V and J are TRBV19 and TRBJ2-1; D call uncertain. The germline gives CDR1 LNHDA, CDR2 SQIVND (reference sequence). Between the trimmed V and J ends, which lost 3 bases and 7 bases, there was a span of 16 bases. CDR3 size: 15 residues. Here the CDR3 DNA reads TGTGCCAGTAGTATGTACGGAGAAGTGACGAATGAGCAGTTCTTC. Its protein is CASSMYGEVTNEQFF.

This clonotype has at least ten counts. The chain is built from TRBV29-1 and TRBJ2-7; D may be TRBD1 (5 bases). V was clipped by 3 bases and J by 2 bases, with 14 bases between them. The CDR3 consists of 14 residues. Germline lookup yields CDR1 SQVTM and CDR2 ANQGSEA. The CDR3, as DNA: TGCAGCGTTGAGATAAGGGGAAGGACCTACGAGCAGTACTTC. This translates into CSVEIRGRTYEQYF.